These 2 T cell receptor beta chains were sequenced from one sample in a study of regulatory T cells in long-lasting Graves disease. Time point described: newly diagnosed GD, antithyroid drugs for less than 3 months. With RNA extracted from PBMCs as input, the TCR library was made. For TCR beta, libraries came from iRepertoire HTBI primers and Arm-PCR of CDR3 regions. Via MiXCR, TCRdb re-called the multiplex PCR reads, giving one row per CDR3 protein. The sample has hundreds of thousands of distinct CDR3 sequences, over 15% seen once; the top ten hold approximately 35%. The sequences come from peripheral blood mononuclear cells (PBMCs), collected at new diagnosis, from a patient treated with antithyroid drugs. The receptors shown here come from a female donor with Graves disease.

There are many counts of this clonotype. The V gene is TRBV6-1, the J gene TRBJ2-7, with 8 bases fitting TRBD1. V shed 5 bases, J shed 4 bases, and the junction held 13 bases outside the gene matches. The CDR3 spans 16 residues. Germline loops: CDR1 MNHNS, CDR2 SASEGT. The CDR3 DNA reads TGTGCCAGCAGTCTAAGTCAGGGGGCTAGAGAGTACGAGCAGTACTTC. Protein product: CASSLSQGAREYEQYF.

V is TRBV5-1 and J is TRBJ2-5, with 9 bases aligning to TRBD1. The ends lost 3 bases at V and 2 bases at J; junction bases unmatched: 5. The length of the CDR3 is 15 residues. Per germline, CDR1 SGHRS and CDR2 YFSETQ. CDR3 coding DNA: TGCGCCAGCAGCTCGGACGGGACAGGGCAAGAGACCCAGTACTTC. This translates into CASSSDGTGQETQYF. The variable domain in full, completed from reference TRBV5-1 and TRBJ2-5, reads KAGVTQTPRYLIKTRGQQVTLSCSPISGHRSVSWYQQTPGQGLQFLFEYFSETQRNKGNFPGRFSGRQFSNSRSEMNVSTLELGDSALYLCASSSDGTGQETQYFGPGTRLLVL.